This T cell receptor (beta chain) was identified in a study of blood T cell repertoires in COVID-19. The overall study: From the United States, Italy and Spain came samples of acute and convalescent COVID-19. From T cells, B-cell-depleted T cells, or PBMCs came the material, which was cDNA or gDNA.

This clone was counted a single time. As handled by the study authors: Amplification of reference gene primers provided the estimated nucleated cell counts. Profiled with immunoSEQ multiplex PCR; TCRdb holds only in-frame clones, not every one. The D gene and trimming were derived from the DNA, and the V and J assignments and clone size from that table. Among 170,000 or so clones listed, around nine tenths were seen once. The CDR3 extends over 14 amino acids. Germline CDR1 reads KGHDR; CDR2 reads SFDVKD. Trimming removed 5 bases at V and 0 bases at J, with 9 bases between. The chain employs TRBV24-1 and TRBJ1-1, with a possible D match to TRBD1 (5 bases). Input material: peripheral blood. The sequence derives from a woman younger than 35 who had recovered from COVID-19. CDR3 sequence reads: CATSGGGLNTEAFF. The CDR3 nucleotides read TGTGCCACCAGTGGCGGGGGATTGAACACTGAAGCTTTCTTT.